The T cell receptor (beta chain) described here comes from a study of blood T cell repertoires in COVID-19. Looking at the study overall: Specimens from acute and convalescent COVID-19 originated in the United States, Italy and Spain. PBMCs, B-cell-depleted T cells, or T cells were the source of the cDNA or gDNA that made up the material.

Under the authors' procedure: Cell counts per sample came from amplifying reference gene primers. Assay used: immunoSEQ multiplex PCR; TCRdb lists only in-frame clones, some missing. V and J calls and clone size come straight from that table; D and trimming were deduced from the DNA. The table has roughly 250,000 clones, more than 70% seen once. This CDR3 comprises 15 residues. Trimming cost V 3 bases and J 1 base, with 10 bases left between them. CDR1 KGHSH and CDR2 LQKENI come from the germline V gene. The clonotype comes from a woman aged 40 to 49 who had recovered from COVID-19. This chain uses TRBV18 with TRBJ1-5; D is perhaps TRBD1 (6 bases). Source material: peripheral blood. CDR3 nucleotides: TGTGCCAGCTCACCTACGGGGGGCAGCAATCAGCCCCAGCATTTT. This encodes CASSPTGGSNQPQHF.